The present TCR beta chain was sequenced within a study of cytomegalovirus exposure and HLA in healthy donors. Study-wide results and limits: According to a later analysis, most TCR beta chains associated with CMV appeared HLA-restricted. Earlier analysis yielded a pattern in which most TCR beta V segments were productive about 87% or about 30% of the time. A later analysis linked a missense DCLRE1C variant to TCR beta V- and J-gene trimming. Several of the most significant clusters were apparently associated with common viral pathogens in a later analysis.

Comment on this clone: Its antigen is as yet unknown.

PCR amplification relied on 60 Vbeta primers (plus 13 Jbeta primers). Produced via immunoSEQ multiplex PCR; TCRdb's table is partial and in-frame only. The sample records 80,000 or so clones, roughly 78% being singletons. The source material was PBMCs. This TCR was recovered from a man aged 40-49 years in good health and CMV-seronegative.

The CDR3 nucleotides are TGCAGCGTGGCTGGAGGGAGCGGGGAGCAGTACTTC. Encoded protein: CSVAGGSGEQYF. The V gene is TRBV29-1, the J gene TRBJ2-7, with a weak D call TRBD2 (6 bases). In germline, CDR1 is SQVTM, CDR2 ANQGSEA. Trimming cost V 6 bases and J 7 bases, with 16 bases left between them. This CDR3 region has 12 residues.